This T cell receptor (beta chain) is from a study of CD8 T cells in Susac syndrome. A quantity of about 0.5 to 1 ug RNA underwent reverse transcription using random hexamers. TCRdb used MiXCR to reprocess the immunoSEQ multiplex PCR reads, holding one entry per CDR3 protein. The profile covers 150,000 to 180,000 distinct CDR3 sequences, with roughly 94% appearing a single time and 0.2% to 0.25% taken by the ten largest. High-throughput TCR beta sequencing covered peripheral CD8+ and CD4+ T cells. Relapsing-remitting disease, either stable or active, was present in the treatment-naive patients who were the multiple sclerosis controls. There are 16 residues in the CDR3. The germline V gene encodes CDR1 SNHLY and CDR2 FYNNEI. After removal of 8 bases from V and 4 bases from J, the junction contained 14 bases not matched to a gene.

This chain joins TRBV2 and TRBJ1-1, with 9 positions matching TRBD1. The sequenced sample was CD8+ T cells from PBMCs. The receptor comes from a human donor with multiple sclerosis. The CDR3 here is CASPPRTGEFFTEAFF. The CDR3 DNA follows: TGTGCCAGCCCGCCTCGGACAGGGGAATTTTTCACTGAAGCTTTCTTT.